This T cell receptor beta chain is drawn from a study of graft-versus-host responses after intestinal transplantation. Study-wide context: Recipients got multivisceral, liver-intestinal, or isolated intestinal transplants. Induction with anti-thymocyte globulin, then tacrolimus and steroids for around three years, was given to all recipients.

The trim removed 6 bases at V and 6 bases at J, leaving 10 bases unmatched. This CDR3 is built from 14 residues. Germline assignment: CDR1 MNHEY and CDR2 SVGAGI. Profiled with immunoSEQ multiplex PCR; TCRdb holds only in-frame clones, not every one. Of over 100,000 clones listed, roughly 96% are singletons. Comments on this clone: The antigen is unknown.

Study-wide points: The authors found GvH clones in recipient marrow, some appearing first in ileum or blood. Within allografts, high graft-versus-host to host-versus-graft clonal ratios were seen among patients with graft-donor T cell macrochimerism.

This clonotype was sampled from a human donor who received an intestinal transplant. The starting material was unstimulated CD8+ T cells sorted from spleen or lymph node cells, obtained before intestinal transplant. The gene calls are TRBV6-5 and TRBJ2-7; 8 bases agree with TRBD2. The CDR3 DNA reads as TGTGCCAGCAGCACCGCTCGGACTAGCCTCGAGCAGTACTTC. This codes for CASSTARTSLEQYF.